The 8 T cell receptor beta chains listed next were all sequenced from one sample in a study of memory CD8 T cells in hepatitis C reinfection. The assay was immunoSEQ multiplex PCR, and TCRdb's table has in-frame clones only and misses some. The profile shows 46,000 or so clones, nearly 90% of them singletons. The time point is: late/post reinfection, 12 to 24 weeks after detection. The sorted cells went straight to TCR sequencing with no prior in vitro expansion. Sequencing input: naive CD8+ T cells sorted from blood. These receptors all come from a man between 18 and 35 years old with hepatitis C virus infection.

The chain uses TRBV30 and TRBJ2-1; 13 bases fit TRBD2. This CDR3 region has 17 residues. Germline lookup yields CDR1 GTSNPN and CDR2 SVGIG (reference sequence). V shed 4 bases and J 0 bases; nucleotides not matched to a gene: 6. CDR3 nucleotide sequence: TGTGCCTGGATCTCGGGACTAGCGGGGCTCTCCTACAATGAGCAGTTCTTC. Amino acid sequence: CAWISGLAGLSYNEQFF.

The chain carries TRBV10-2 and TRBJ2-1; tentative D call: TRBD2 (6 bases). Germline V CDR1 and CDR2: WSHSY, SAAADI. CDR3 length equals 13 residues. The V and J ends lost 4 bases and 4 bases respectively, with 8 bases between them. The CDR3: CASSGRGYNEQFF. For the CDR3, the DNA is TGCGCCAGCAGTGGGAGGGGTTACAATGAGCAGTTCTTC.

The rearrangement uses TRBV9 and TRBJ2-1, with TRBD2 identical over 16 bases. V was clipped by 4 bases and J by 5 bases; unmatched bases: 6. The CDR3 spans 17 residues. Germline-derived CDR1 and CDR2 are SGDLS and YYNGEE. In DNA form, the CDR3 reads TGTGCCAGCAGCCCCGGGACTAGCGGGAGGGCCCACAATGAGCAGTTCTTC. It is translated as CASSPGTSGRAHNEQFF.

This chain uses TRBV19 with TRBJ1-1; 8 bases are a match to TRBD1. CDR1 LNHDA and CDR2 SQIVND come from the germline V gene (reference sequence). The CDR3 length is 15 residues. V lost 3 bases to trimming and J lost 3 bases; unmatched junction nucleotides: 6. The CDR3 coding sequence is TGTGCCAGTAGTATGGGACAGGTGATGTACACTGAAGCTTTCTTT. This translates into CASSMGQVMYTEAFF.

The chain uses TRBV4-1 and TRBJ1-5; D remains unclear. The CDR3 runs to 15 residues. Trimming took off 5 bases at V and 0 bases at J, with 11 bases between the two ends. The germline CDR1 and CDR2 sequences are MGHRA and YSYEKL. CDR3 DNA sequence: TGCGCCAGCAGCACCGACTTAGGTAGCAATCAGCCCCAGCATTTT. Translating it yields CASSTDLGSNQPQHF.

The V and J genes are TRBV19 and TRBJ1-1, with D perhaps matching TRBD1 (6 bases). V was pared by 3 bases and J by 6 bases, with 17 bases between. Germline CDR1 reads LNHDA; CDR2 reads SQIVND (reference sequence). The CDR3 is 15 amino acids. The CDR3 loop reads CASSISAGVRPEAFF. The CDR3 bases are TGTGCCAGTAGTATCTCGGCAGGGGTGAGACCTGAAGCTTTCTTT.

The chain combines TRBV6-1 with TRBJ2-7; D ambiguous. Germline CDR1 MNHNS, CDR2 SASEGT. The ends were cut back, 7 bases at V and 6 bases at J, with 7 bases in the middle. The CDR3 runs to 10 residues. CDR3 in DNA: TGTGCCAGCAAGGAGTTCGAGCAGTACTTC. Translation gives CASKEFEQYF.

This chain connects TRBV5-4 to TRBJ2-7, with 10 bases lining up with TRBD2. Germline CDR1 SGHNT, CDR2 YYREEE (reference sequence). The CDR3 length is 13 residues. After removal of 5 bases from V and 5 bases from J, the junction contained 4 bases not matched to a gene. This CDR3 is CASSASGSHEQYF. The CDR3 DNA follows: TGTGCCAGCAGTGCTAGCGGGAGCCACGAGCAGTACTTC.